This record looks at one T cell receptor beta chain sequence and its context. The data were produced by immunoSEQ multiplex PCR, yet TCRdb's version contains in-frame clones alone and is incomplete. The data contain around 150,000 clones, 91% of them seen just once; the ten biggest clones take up about 7.5%. The record originates from a study of T cell responses to AZD1222 COVID-19 vaccine. Trimming left V 1 base short and J 0 bases short, with 1 base between. The CDR3 runs 13 residues. CDR1 is LGHDT and CDR2 is YNNKEL in the germline V gene (reference sequence). The source is an adult who received the MenACWY meningococcal vaccine as a control. Specimen: peripheral blood, collected 28 days after the second dose of the MenACWY control vaccine. The chain joins TRBV3-1 (or the pseudogene TRBV3-2) to TRBJ1-3; the D is unclear. CDR3 amino acids: CASSQVSGNTIYF. The CDR3 DNA sequence: TGTGCCAGCAGCCAAGTCTCTGGAAACACCATATATTTT.